A selection of T cell receptor beta chains follows, all from one sample in a study of blood T cell repertoires in COVID-19. Here immunoSEQ multiplex PCR was the method, and the copy in TCRdb shows in-frame clones only, minus some. The data contain 80,000 or so clones, approximately 84% of them singletons. Material for sequencing was peripheral blood. The receptors were sampled from a man between 60 and 70 years old with COVID-19, enrolled during active disease. CDR3s include the opening cysteine and the closing phenylalanine or tryptophan. D genes are given only for firm matches. Not every row has a clone size; where given, it reads once, few, many or a size class.

size: -
length: 15
D: -
J: TRBJ1-2
V: TRBV28
CDR3: CATIPAGGAGYGYTF
DNA: TGTGCCACCATACCGGCGGGGGGGGCTGGCTATGGCTACACCTTC

size: few
length: 16
D: -
J: TRBJ1-6
V: TRBV5-4
CDR3: CASSRTGSSYNSPLHF
DNA: TGTGCCAGCAGCCGTACAGGGAGCTCCTATAATTCACCCCTCCACTTT

size: -
length: 15
D: -
J: TRBJ2-2
V: TRBV2
CDR3: CASRPDPGWNGELFF
DNA: TGTGCCAGCAGACCCGACCCAGGGTGGAACGGGGAGCTGTTTTTT

size: -
length: 17
D: TRBD1
J: TRBJ2-3
V: TRBV24-1
CDR3: CATSDFGTGGSTDTQYF
DNA: TGTGCCACCAGTGATTTCGGGACAGGTGGAAGCACAGATACGCAGTATTTT

size: -
length: 13
D: -
J: TRBJ1-5
V: TRBV7-3
CDR3: CASSSVGNQPQHF
DNA: TGTGCCAGCAGTTCTGTCGGCAATCAGCCCCAGCATTTT

size: -
length: 13
D: -
J: TRBJ2-5
V: TRBV18
CDR3: CASSPVSGETQYF
DNA: TGTGCCAGCTCACCGGTCTCCGGGGAGACCCAGTACTTC

size: -
length: 14
D: -
J: TRBJ2-3
V: TRBV9
CDR3: CASSVYRSTDTQYF
DNA: TGTGCCAGCAGCGTATACCGGTCCACAGATACGCAGTATTTT

size: -
length: 11
D: -
J: TRBJ2-1
V: TRBV18
CDR3: CASSQQNEQFF
DNA: TGTGCCAGCTCACAGCAAAATGAGCAGTTCTTC

size: -
length: 14
D: -
J: TRBJ1-2
V: TRBV15
CDR3: CATSGEGFLYGYTF
DNA: TGTGCCACCAGCGGGGAGGGGTTTCTATATGGCTACACCTTC

size: -
length: 14
D: TRBD1
J: TRBJ1-1
V: TRBV11-2
CDR3: CASSPTGELAEAFF
DNA: TGTGCCAGCAGCCCCACAGGGGAGTTGGCTGAAGCTTTCTTT

size: -
length: 13
D: TRBD1
J: TRBJ1-6
V: TRBV11-2
CDR3: CASSFTGVSPLHF
DNA: TGTGCCAGCAGCTTCACAGGGGTGTCACCCCTCCACTTT

size: -
length: 13
D: TRBD1
J: TRBJ2-7
V: TRBV6-5
CDR3: CASSPTGVGEQYF
DNA: TGTGCCAGCAGTCCGACAGGGGTGGGAGAGCAGTACTTC

size: -
length: 15
D: TRBD1
J: TRBJ1-1
V: TRBV5-1
CDR3: CASSLGQGINTEAFF
DNA: TGCGCCAGCAGCTTGGGACAGGGGATAAACACTGAAGCTTTCTTT